A single T cell receptor (beta chain) is shown here with its context. No antigen is known for it. These data come from a study of CD8+CD57+ T cells in acquired aplastic anemia. The CDR3 has 11 residues. Per the germline V gene, CDR1 is SGHTA and CDR2 is FQGNSA. The V end was cut by 2 bases, the J end by 9 bases, with 7 bases between. The template for TCR beta VDJ and CDR3 sequence profiling was genomic DNA. A single record per CDR3 protein comes from TCRdb applying MiXCR to the reads. The table shows roughly 300,000 distinct CDR3 sequences, with approximately 56% occurring only once. Whole-study results and caveats: Some 29 CD8+ CDR3 sequences were shared between patients and controls.

This chain joins TRBV7-2 and TRBJ2-5; D call uncertain. The sequence came from a human donor with severe aplastic anemia or a healthy control (not recorded which). The material sequenced was sorted CD4+, CD8+, or CD8+CD57+ T cells (not recorded which) from PBMCs. CDR3 nucleotides: TGTGCCAGCAGCTTAAATCTAGCCCAGTACTTC. Amino acid sequence: CASSLNLAQYF.